This TCR beta chain was sequenced during a study of cytomegalovirus exposure and HLA in healthy donors. Here immunoSEQ multiplex PCR was the method, and the copy in TCRdb shows in-frame clones only, minus some. The data show roughly 350,000 clones, around 86% seen once. V shed 5 bases, J shed 6 bases, and the junction held 7 bases outside the gene matches. Germline V gives CDR1 SGHVS, CDR2 FQNEAQ. The CDR3 has 15 residues. The clonotype was recovered from a woman between 18 and 29 years old in good health and CMV-seronegative. What was sequenced was PBMCs. The V gene is TRBV7-8, the J gene TRBJ2-7; TRBD2 matches 13 bases. The CDR3 sequence is CASSPQGLAGVEQYF. For the CDR3, the DNA is TGTGCCAGCAGCCCCCAAGGACTAGCGGGAGTCGAGCAGTACTTC.